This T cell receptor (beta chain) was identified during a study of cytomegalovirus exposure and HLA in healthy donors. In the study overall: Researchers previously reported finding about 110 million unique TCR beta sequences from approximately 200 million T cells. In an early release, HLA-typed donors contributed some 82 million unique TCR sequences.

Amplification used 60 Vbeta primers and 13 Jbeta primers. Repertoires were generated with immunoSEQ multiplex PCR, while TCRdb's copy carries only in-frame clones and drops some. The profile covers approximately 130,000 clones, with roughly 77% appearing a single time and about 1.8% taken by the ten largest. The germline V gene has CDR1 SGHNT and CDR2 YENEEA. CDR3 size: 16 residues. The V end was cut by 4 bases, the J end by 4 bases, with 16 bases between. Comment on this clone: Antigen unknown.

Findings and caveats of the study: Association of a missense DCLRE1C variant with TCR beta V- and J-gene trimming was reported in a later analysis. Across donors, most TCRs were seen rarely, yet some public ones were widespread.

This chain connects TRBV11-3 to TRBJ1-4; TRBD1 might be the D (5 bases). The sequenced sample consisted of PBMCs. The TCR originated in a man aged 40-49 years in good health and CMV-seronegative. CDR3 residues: CASSSHRAGINEKLFF. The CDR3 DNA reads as TGTGCCAGCAGCTCCCACCGGGCAGGGATTAATGAAAAACTGTTTTTT.